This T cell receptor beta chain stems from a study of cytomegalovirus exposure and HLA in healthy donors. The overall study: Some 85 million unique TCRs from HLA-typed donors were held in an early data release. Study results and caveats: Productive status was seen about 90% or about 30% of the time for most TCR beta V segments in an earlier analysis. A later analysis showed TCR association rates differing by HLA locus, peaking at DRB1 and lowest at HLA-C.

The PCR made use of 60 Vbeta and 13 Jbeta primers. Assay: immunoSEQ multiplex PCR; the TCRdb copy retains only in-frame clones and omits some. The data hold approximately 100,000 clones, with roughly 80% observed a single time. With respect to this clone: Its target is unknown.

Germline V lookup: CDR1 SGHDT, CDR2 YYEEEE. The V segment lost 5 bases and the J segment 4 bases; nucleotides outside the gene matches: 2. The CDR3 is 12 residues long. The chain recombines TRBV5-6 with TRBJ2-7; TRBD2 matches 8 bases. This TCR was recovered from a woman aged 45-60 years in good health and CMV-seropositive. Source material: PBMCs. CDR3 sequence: CASSREGYEQYF. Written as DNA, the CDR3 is TGTGCCAGCAGTCGGGAGGGTTACGAGCAGTACTTC. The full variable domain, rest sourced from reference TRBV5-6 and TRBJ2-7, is DAGVTQSPTHLIKTRGQQVTLRCSPKSGHDTVSWYQQALGQGPQFIFQYYEEEERQRGNFPDRFSGHQFPNYSSELNVNALLLGDSALYLCASSREGYEQYFGPGTRLTVT.